This T cell receptor (beta chain) stems from a study of shared clonotypes between healthy human individuals. Sequenced by immunoSEQ multiplex PCR; TCRdb stores in-frame clones only, minus some. The table shows 730,000 or so clones, with about 78% occurring only once. The CDR3 is 17 residues long. V lost 3 bases to trimming and J lost 3 bases, with 21 bases between them. Germline V gene lookup returns CDR1 SGHDT and CDR2 YYEEEE. The sequenced sample consisted of memory CD4+ T cells sorted from blood. The subset here: CD45RA-negative fraction. This receptor was obtained from a woman in her thirties in good health. The rearrangement links TRBV5-6 to TRBJ1-2; tentatively, D is TRBD1 (5 bases). The CDR3 loop reads CASSWGGTRRSHYGYTF. Here the CDR3 DNA reads TGTGCCAGCAGCTGGGGGGGGACCCGAAGGTCCCACTATGGCTACACCTTC. The full variable domain, completed using reference TRBV5-6 and TRBJ1-2, is DAGVTQSPTHLIKTRGQQVTLRCSPKSGHDTVSWYQQALGQGPQFIFQYYEEEERQRGNFPDRFSGHQFPNYSSELNVNALLLGDSALYLCASSWGGTRRSHYGYTFGSGTRLTVV.